The present TCR beta chain was sequenced within a study of cytomegalovirus exposure and HLA in healthy donors. Across the study: Roughly 92 million unique TCRs, all from HLA-typed donors, were included in an early release of the data.

Study-level points and caveats: DRB1 had the most TCR associations and HLA-C the fewest, a later analysis found, with rates varying by HLA locus. TCR beta sequences numbering around 15,000 were associated with HLA alleles at 0.05 false discovery rate in a later analysis.

CDR3 length equals 15 residues. V lost 2 bases to trimming and J lost 4 bases; unmatched junction nucleotides: 1. Germline assignment: CDR1 MNHNS and CDR2 SASEGT. Note on this clone: As yet, its antigen is unknown.

PCR used 60 Vbeta primers and 13 Jbeta primers. Clones were read by immunoSEQ multiplex PCR, and TCRdb kept only the in-frame ones, dropping some. Of 100,000 to 150,000 clones in the sample, about 80% were seen once. Specimen: PBMCs. The chain joins TRBV6-1 to TRBJ2-3; 12 nucleotides line up with TRBD2. The origin of this receptor is a woman aged 45 to 65 in good health and CMV-seropositive. The CDR3 is CASSELAGGPDTQYF. The CDR3 DNA follows: TGTGCCAGCAGTGAACTAGCGGGAGGGCCAGATACGCAGTATTTT.